The 27 T cell receptor beta chains listed next were all sequenced from one sample in a study of cytomegalovirus exposure and HLA in healthy donors. This PCR relied on a set of 60 Vbeta primers and 13 Jbeta primers. This table comes from immunoSEQ multiplex PCR, and its TCRdb copy is limited to in-frame clones, with some not included. The table has tens of thousands of clones, less than 85% seen once; the top ten hold roughly 9.7%. Material: PBMCs. These receptor sequences come from a woman between 50 and 59 years old in good health and CMV-seropositive.

This rearrangement joins TRBV5-5 to TRBJ1-6, with D hard to call. V lost 4 bases to trimming and J lost 0 bases, with 11 bases between them. The CDR3 loop spans 16 amino acids. Germline-derived CDR1 and CDR2 are SGHKS and YYEKEE (reference sequence). This CDR3 reads CASSSTPSSYNSPLHF. Here the CDR3 DNA reads TGTGCCAGCAGCAGTACACCAAGCTCCTATAATTCACCCCTCCACTTT.

The V call is TRBV7-3, the J call TRBJ2-7; 10 bases map to TRBD2. The CDR3 consists of 16 residues. The J segment lost 4 bases and the V segment lost 4 bases, leaving 10 bases of the junction unmatched. Germline lookup yields CDR1 SGHTA and CDR2 FQGTGA. For the CDR3, the DNA is TGTGCCAGCAGCTGGGGACTAGCGACAAATCATTACGAGCAGTACTTC. It is translated as CASSWGLATNHYEQYF.

The chain carries TRBV7-2 and TRBJ1-4; 9 nucleotides align to TRBD1. The V and J ends lost 5 bases and 8 bases, in that order; junction bases with no gene match: 3. The germline gives CDR1 SGHTA, CDR2 FQGNSA. There are 13 residues in the CDR3. The CDR3 region has the DNA TGTGCCAGCAGCCTAGGACAGGGGGAAAAACTGTTTTTT. Residues: CASSLGQGEKLFF.

The rearrangement links TRBV19 to TRBJ1-1; D is unclear. Germline V CDR1 and CDR2: LNHDA, SQIVND (reference sequence). This CDR3 is built from 13 residues. Trimming pared 6 bases from V and 1 base from J, leaving 9 bases between. CDR3 amino acids: CASSDTWNTEAFF. The CDR3 nucleotides are TGTGCCAGTAGCGACACATGGAACACTGAAGCTTTCTTT.

The chain is built from TRBV7-2 and TRBJ1-2; tentative D call: TRBD1 (6 bases). From germline, CDR1 is SGHTA and CDR2 FQGNSA. The ends were cut back, 1 base at V and 9 bases at J, with 12 bases in the middle. This CDR3 has 13 residues. The CDR3 DNA reads as TGTGCCAGCAGCTTAGTAGGGGGATGGAGCTACACCTTC. The encoded protein is CASSLVGGWSYTF.

The CDR3 reads CASSRSGGPDEKLFF. The DNA for the CDR3 is TGCGCCAGCAGCCGTTCCGGGGGGCCTGACGAAAAACTGTTTTTT. The rearrangement links TRBV5-1 to TRBJ1-4; tentative D call: TRBD1 (6 bases). The CDR3 covers 15 residues. CDR1 SGHRS and CDR2 YFSETQ come from the germline V gene. The V end was cut by 4 bases, the J end by 8 bases, with 18 bases between.

This CDR3 reads CASSRQDLNTEAFF. In DNA, the CDR3 is TGTGCCAGCAGCAGACAGGACTTGAACACTGAAGCTTTCTTT. V and J are TRBV7-2 and TRBJ1-1; D may be TRBD1 (6 bases). The CDR3 is 14 amino acids. The germline V gene has CDR1 SGHTA and CDR2 FQGNSA. V was shortened by 5 bases and J by 0 bases, with 10 bases between the two germline ends.

This chain joins TRBV2 and TRBJ2-3; possible D gene TRBD2, 5 bases. V lost 7 bases and J 0 bases, leaving 23 bases between the germline ends. The CDR3 contains 18 residues. From germline, CDR1 is SNHLY and CDR2 FYNNEI. The CDR3 bases are TGTGCCAGCAATAGGGCCGCAAAGCCGGGAACTAGCACAGATACGCAGTATTTT. The encoded protein is CASNRAAKPGTSTDTQYF.

The chain is built from TRBV27 and TRBJ1-6, with a possible D match to TRBD1 (5 bases). This CDR3 comprises 14 residues. Deletions cut 4 bases from V and 7 bases from J, with 11 bases between. Germline V CDR1 and CDR2: MNHEY, SMNVEV (reference sequence). CDR3 nucleotides: TGTGCCAGCAGTTCTGCAGGGTACAATTCACCCCTCCACTTT. The encoded protein is CASSSAGYNSPLHF.

V and J are TRBV18 and TRBJ1-4; TRBD1 matches at 9 bases. V shed 3 bases, J shed 4 bases, and the junction held 3 bases outside the gene matches. Germline V gene lookup returns CDR1 KGHSH and CDR2 LQKENI. The length of the CDR3 is 15 residues. CDR3 bases: TGTGCCAGCTCACCGGGGACAGGGCTTAATGAAAAACTGTTTTTT. Protein: CASSPGTGLNEKLFF.

V and J are TRBV19 and TRBJ1-1; D gene ambiguous. Germline V gives CDR1 LNHDA, CDR2 SQIVND (reference sequence). Trimming removed 1 base from V and 0 bases from J, with 9 bases in between. The CDR3 extends over 15 amino acids. CDR3 protein: CASSIGAQVNTEAFF. CDR3 nucleotide sequence: TGTGCCAGTAGTATAGGGGCGCAGGTGAACACTGAAGCTTTCTTT.

The gene calls are TRBV19 and TRBJ1-4; D possibly corresponds to TRBD1 (6 bases). This CDR3 contains 16 residues. Germline V gives CDR1 LNHDA, CDR2 SQIVND (reference sequence). V lost 7 bases, J lost 7 bases, and 22 bases lay in between. The CDR3 DNA reads TGTGCCAGTACTCGGGACACCTTAAAAGGGCCTGAAAAACTGTTTTTT. Its protein is CASTRDTLKGPEKLFF.

The genes are TRBV28 and TRBJ1-1; 10 bases match TRBD1. Per the germline V gene, CDR1 is MDHEN and CDR2 is SYDVKM. The CDR3 sequence is 15 residues long. Unmatched junction bases numbered 5, after V lost 6 bases and J lost 1 base. The CDR3 DNA follows: TGTGCCAGCAGGACAGGGGGCCCGGGGAACACTGAAGCTTTCTTT. Translating it yields CASRTGGPGNTEAFF.

The chain employs TRBV18 and TRBJ2-1, with D possibly matching TRBD2 (7 bases). Trimming took off 6 bases at V and 4 bases at J, with 10 bases between the two ends. This CDR3 is built from 13 residues. Germline values: CDR1 KGHSH, CDR2 LQKENI. CDR3 sequence: CASSAGAYNEQFF. The CDR3 DNA reads as TGTGCCAGCTCCGCGGGGGCATACAATGAGCAGTTCTTC.

This sequence joins TRBV19 and TRBJ1-1, with D tentatively TRBD1 (6 bases). CDR1 and CDR2 from the germline V gene are LNHDA and SQIVND (reference sequence). CDR3 length equals 15 residues. The V end lost 2 bases, the J end lost 4 bases, and 14 bases lay between the germline ends. The CDR3 region has the DNA TGTGCCAGTAGTATACAGGGGCTGGGTGGCACTGAAGCTTTCTTT. Amino acids: CASSIQGLGGTEAFF.

This clone came up a few times. V and J are TRBV30 and TRBJ2-1; 15 bases line up with TRBD2. CDR3 length: 15 amino acids. The V gene's germline CDR1 is GTSNPN and CDR2 SVGIG (reference sequence). The V gene end was trimmed by 2 bases and the J gene end by 7 bases; junction bases not matched to a gene: 3. In DNA, the CDR3 is TGTGCCTGGAGTTCGGGACTAGCGGGGGGTAATGAGCAGTTCTTC. Protein sequence: CAWSSGLAGGNEQFF. Full variable domain (remainder filled in from reference TRBV30 and TRBJ2-1): SQTIHQWPATLVQPVGSPLSLECTVEGTSNPNLYWYRQAAGRGLQLLFYSVGIGQISSEVPQNLSASRPQDRQFILSSKKLLLSDSGFYLCAWSSGLAGGNEQFFGPGTRLTVL.

The chain recombines TRBV7-8 with TRBJ1-2; 9 nucleotides agree with TRBD1. Germline V CDR1 and CDR2: SGHVS, FQNEAQ. V lost 4 bases, J lost 8 bases, and 8 bases stayed unmatched. CDR3 size: 14 residues. In DNA, the CDR3 is TGTGCCAGCAGCTGGCAGGGACAGGGAGGGGGCTACACCTTC. It translates to CASSWQGQGGGYTF.

V and J are TRBV19 and TRBJ1-5, with TRBD1 identical over 8 bases. The CDR3 loop spans 15 amino acids. V lost 7 bases to trimming and J lost 7 bases; unmatched junction nucleotides: 12. Germline V gives CDR1 LNHDA, CDR2 SQIVND (reference sequence). The CDR3 here is CASIDGQGLGQPQHF. In nucleotides, the CDR3 is TGTGCCAGTATTGATGGACAGGGTTTGGGCCAGCCCCAGCATTTT.

This clone was seen once. The V and J genes are TRBV6-6 and TRBJ1-5, with TRBD1 identical over 7 bases. CDR1 and CDR2 from the germline V gene are MNHNY and SVGAGI (reference sequence). The V segment lost 6 bases and the J segment 5 bases; nucleotides outside the gene matches: 10. The CDR3 contains 15 residues. The CDR3 loop is CASRADRVKDQPQHF. CDR3 in DNA: TGTGCCAGCAGGGCCGACAGGGTCAAGGATCAGCCCCAGCATTTT.

The J gene is TRBJ2-5, the V gene TRBV10-1; the match to TRBD2 covers 14 bases. V dropped 6 bases and J dropped 2; count of bases not matched to a gene: 5. Per the germline V gene, CDR1 is WNHNN and CDR2 is SYGVQD (reference sequence). The CDR3 sequence is 16 residues long. DNA of the CDR3: TGCGCCAGCAGCCCTGGGACTAGCGGGGGTCAAGAGACCCAGTACTTC. Amino acid sequence: CASSPGTSGGQETQYF.

This chain joins TRBV30 and TRBJ1-4; 10 positions agree with TRBD1. Trimming at V came to 5 bases and at J to 7 bases, leaving 10 bases not matched to a gene. Germline loops: CDR1 GTSNPN, CDR2 SVGIG (reference sequence). The CDR3 has 15 residues. The CDR3: CAWGPRTGGTEKLFF. In DNA form, the CDR3 reads TGTGCCTGGGGGCCAAGGACAGGGGGGACTGAAAAACTGTTTTTT.

The chain carries TRBV7-9 and TRBJ1-1; a possible D gene is TRBD1 (5 bases). CDR3 size: 14 residues. Germline assignment: CDR1 SEHNR and CDR2 FQNEAQ (reference sequence). Trimming left V 1 base short and J 4 bases short, with 10 bases between. The CDR3 is CASSLGQGSTEAFF. The CDR3 DNA follows: TGTGCCAGCAGCTTAGGGCAGGGTAGCACTGAAGCTTTCTTT.

This chain uses TRBV28 with TRBJ2-6; TRBD2 aligns across 7 bases. Trimming took 6 bases from V and 4 from J; bases not matched to a gene: 6. Germline assignment: CDR1 MDHEN and CDR2 SYDVKM. This CDR3 is built from 15 residues. In DNA, the CDR3 is TGTGCCAGCAGGGGGGGGTTGATCGGGGCCAACGTCCTGACTTTC. This codes for CASRGGLIGANVLTF.

V is TRBV4-2 and J is TRBJ2-5; D is possibly TRBD2 (6 bases). This CDR3 spans 15 amino acids. The ends were cut back, 0 bases at V and 2 bases at J, with 10 bases in the middle. The germline CDR1 and CDR2 sequences are LGHNA and YNFKEQ. In nucleotides, the CDR3 is TGTGCCAGCAGCCAAGATAGGGACTTACAAGAGACCCAGTACTTC. It is translated as CASSQDRDLQETQYF.

J is TRBJ1-1 and V is TRBV21-1; the D call TRBD1 from the table was never checked on the DNA. TRBV21-1 is reported as a pseudogene. The CDR3 is 22 amino acids. The CDR3 nucleotides read TGTGCCAGCAGCAAAGCGCGTTGGGTCAGGGCAGAAACACGGGCACGGGACACTGAAGCTTTCTTT. Translating gives CASSKARWVRAETRARDTEAFF.

This clone came up a few times. The CDR3 sequence is CAWSETSGGETQYF. CDR3 DNA sequence: TGTGCCTGGAGTGAGACTAGCGGCGGGGAGACCCAGTACTTC. The chain has TRBV30 and TRBJ2-5, with 9 bases matching TRBD2. J was trimmed by 5 bases and V by 1 base; bases with no gene match: 5. The germline gives CDR1 GTSNPN, CDR2 SVGIG (reference sequence). This CDR3 comprises 14 residues.

With regard to this clone: The sample has other DNA sequences that encode this CDR3 too. The chain combines TRBV18 with TRBJ2-7; possible D gene TRBD1, 6 bases. Germline V gene data show CDR1 as KGHSH and CDR2 as LQKENI. The CDR3 has 14 amino acids. V lost 3 bases and J lost 1, with 10 bases in between. The CDR3 region has the DNA TGTGCCAGCTCACCCCCCAGGGGATCCTACGAGCAGTACTTC. It specifies CASSPPRGSYEQYF.